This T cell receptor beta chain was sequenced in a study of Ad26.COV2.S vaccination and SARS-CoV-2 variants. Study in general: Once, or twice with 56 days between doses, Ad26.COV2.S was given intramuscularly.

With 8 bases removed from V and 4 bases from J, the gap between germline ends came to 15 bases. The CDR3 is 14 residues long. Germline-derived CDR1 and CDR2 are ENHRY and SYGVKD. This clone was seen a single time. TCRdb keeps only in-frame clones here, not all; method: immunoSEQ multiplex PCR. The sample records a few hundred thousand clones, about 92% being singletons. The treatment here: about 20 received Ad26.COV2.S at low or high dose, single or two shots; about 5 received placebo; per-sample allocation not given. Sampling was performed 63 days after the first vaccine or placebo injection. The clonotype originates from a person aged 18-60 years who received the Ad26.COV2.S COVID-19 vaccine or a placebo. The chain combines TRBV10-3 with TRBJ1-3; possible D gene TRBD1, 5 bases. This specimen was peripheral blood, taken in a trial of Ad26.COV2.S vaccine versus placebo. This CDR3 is CAILPGGDGNTIYF. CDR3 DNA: TGTGCCATCTTACCGGGGGGGGACGGAAACACCATATATTTT.